Listed here are 23 T cell receptor beta chains from one sample, sequenced in a study of shared clonotypes between healthy human individuals. Sequenced by immunoSEQ multiplex PCR; TCRdb stores in-frame clones only, minus some. Of fewer than 2.5 million clones in the sample, over 85% were seen once. The material sequenced was naive CD4+ T cells from PBMCs. Subset given: CD45RA+ positively selected. These receptors were obtained from a man aged 18 to 30 in good health. Some clones in this sample may be carry-over from other donors' samples.

This rearrangement joins TRBV28 to TRBJ2-3; possibly TRBD2 for D (5 bases). Per the germline V gene, CDR1 is MDHEN and CDR2 is SYDVKM. CDR3 length equals 14 residues. Deletions cut 6 bases from V and 5 bases from J, with 15 bases between. CDR3 DNA sequence: TGTGCCAGCAGCCAGCCGGGGAGTGGAGATACGCAGTATTTT. Protein product: CASSQPGSGDTQYF.

This clone appeared once. V is TRBV20-1 and J is TRBJ1-5; D uncertain. This CDR3 spans 11 amino acids. Trimming pared 3 bases from V and 6 bases from J, leaving 6 bases between. Germline CDR1 is DFQATT and CDR2 is SNEGSKA (reference sequence). The CDR3 nucleotides are TGCAGTGCTAGCCCTTTTCAGCCCCAGCATTTT. This sequence encodes CSASPFQPQHF.

This chain links TRBV25-1 with TRBJ2-1; 7 nucleotides agree with TRBD2. Germline loops: CDR1 MGHDK, CDR2 SYGVNS. The V gene end was trimmed by 5 bases and the J gene end by 9 bases; junction bases not matched to a gene: 13. CDR3 size: 15 residues. This CDR3 is CASSLPGGGWGEQFF. CDR3 DNA sequence: TGTGCCAGCAGTTTACCGGGAGGAGGGTGGGGTGAGCAGTTCTTC.

Regarding this clone: The same CDR3 arises from other DNA sequences in this sample as well. The chain employs TRBV5-4 and TRBJ2-1; D is uncertain. V was cut by 0 bases and J by 0 bases, with 7 bases left in between. Germline-derived CDR1 and CDR2 are SGHNT and YYREEE (reference sequence). The CDR3 is made up of 15 amino acids. CDR3 protein: CASSLGRSSYNEQFF. DNA for the CDR3: TGTGCCAGCAGCTTGGGGCGAAGCTCCTACAATGAGCAGTTCTTC.

The genes are TRBV7-9 and TRBJ1-1; D perhaps matches TRBD1 (6 bases). With 5 bases removed from V and 6 bases from J, the gap between germline ends came to 19 bases. The CDR3 spans 15 residues. Germline V CDR1 and CDR2: SEHNR, FQNEAQ (reference sequence). The CDR3 DNA follows: TGTGCCAGCAGCCCTAGGGGGGGGGCGGTCTCTGAAGCTTTCTTT. It translates to CASSPRGGAVSEAFF.

V and J are TRBV5-4 and TRBJ1-4; tentative D call: TRBD1 (6 bases). This CDR3 comprises 14 residues. Germline CDR1 and CDR2: SGHNT and YYREEE (reference sequence). V dropped 4 bases and J dropped 4 bases, with 11 bases sitting between them. The chain's CDR3 is CASSPDSHNEKLFF. The CDR3 DNA sequence: TGTGCCAGCAGCCCGGACAGCCATAATGAAAAACTGTTTTTT.

About this clone itself: This CDR3 is also generated by other DNA sequences in the sample. V is TRBV7-2 and J is TRBJ1-1; D might be TRBD1 (5 bases). The CDR3 is 14 residues long. Trimming cost V 5 bases and J 4 bases, with 14 bases left between them. Germline CDR1 SGHTA, CDR2 FQGNSA. The CDR3 loop reads CASSPQAGPTEAFF. The CDR3 bases are TGTGCCAGCAGCCCCCAGGCAGGGCCCACTGAAGCTTTCTTT.

The chain employs TRBV11-2 and TRBJ2-7, with 7 bases fitting TRBD1. Germline CDR1 is SGHAT and CDR2 is FQNNGV. The CDR3 runs to 14 residues. The V segment lost 5 bases and the J segment 3 bases; nucleotides outside the gene matches: 7. CDR3 protein: CASSPGQRIYEQYF. The CDR3, as DNA: TGTGCCAGCAGCCCGGGACAGAGGATCTACGAGCAGTACTTC.

V is TRBV5-6 and J is TRBJ1-1, with D possibly being TRBD1 (5 bases). This CDR3 has 14 residues. Trimming took off 4 bases at V and 4 bases at J, with 14 bases between the two ends. Germline V gives CDR1 SGHDT, CDR2 YYEEEE. CDR3 bases: TGTGCCAGCAGCCGCCGCAGGGTATCCACTGAAGCTTTCTTT. This encodes CASSRRRVSTEAFF. Drawing the rest from reference TRBV5-6 and TRBJ1-1, the complete variable domain is DAGVTQSPTHLIKTRGQQVTLRCSPKSGHDTVSWYQQALGQGPQFIFQYYEEEERQRGNFPDRFSGHQFPNYSSELNVNALLLGDSALYLCASSRRRVSTEAFFGQGTRLTVV.

J is TRBJ2-7 and V is TRBV4-3; TRBD2 agrees at 7 bases. V trimming: 1 base; J trimming: 2 bases; junction bases outside the gene matches: 5. The CDR3 is made up of 15 amino acids. CDR1 and CDR2 (germline): LGHNA, YSLEER. The CDR3 here is CASSQGRGGAYEQYF. Here the CDR3 DNA reads TGCGCCAGCAGCCAAGGGCGGGGAGGGGCCTACGAGCAGTACTTC.

The chain has TRBV7-9 and TRBJ1-6; TRBD1 might be the D (5 bases). The V and J ends lost 3 bases and 7 bases respectively, with 13 bases between them. CDR3 length: 15 amino acids. Looked up from germline, CDR1 is SEHNR and CDR2 is FQNEAQ (reference sequence). This CDR3 is CASSLGQGGNSPLHF. The CDR3 DNA is TGTGCCAGCAGCTTGGGTCAGGGTGGAAATTCACCCCTCCACTTT. Variable domain in full (rest from reference TRBV7-9 and TRBJ1-6): DTGVSQNPRHKITKRGQNVTFRCDPISEHNRLYWYRQTLGQGPEFLTYFQNEAQLEKSRLLSDRFSAERPKGSFSTLEIQRTEQGDSAMYLCASSLGQGGNSPLHFGNGTRLTVT.

Regarding this clone: Other DNA sequences in this specimen translate into the identical CDR3. The chain carries TRBV9 and TRBJ2-7; weak D call: TRBD2 (5 bases). Germline assignment: CDR1 SGDLS and CDR2 YYNGEE. Trimming removed 0 bases from V and 0 bases from J, with 10 bases in between. The CDR3 is 15 amino acids. CDR3 in amino acids: CASSVGAGGSYEQYF. The CDR3 nucleotides read TGTGCCAGCAGCGTAGGGGCGGGCGGCTCCTACGAGCAGTACTTC.

This chain uses TRBV7-8 with TRBJ2-5; D is possibly TRBD2 (5 bases). V lost 4 bases, J lost 5 bases, and 20 bases lay in between. CDR1 SGHVS and CDR2 FQNEAQ come from the germline V gene. This CDR3 has 16 residues. The DNA of the CDR3 is TGTGCCAGCAGCTCACCGGGGTTACGGGCTACGGAGACCCAGTACTTC. Its translation: CASSSPGLRATETQYF.

This clone was recorded once. The V call is TRBV5-1, the J call TRBJ2-7; the D gene is possibly TRBD2 (6 bases). Germline V lookup: CDR1 SGHRS, CDR2 YFSETQ. Trimming shortened V by 4 bases and J by 2 bases, and 16 bases separated the two germline ends. The CDR3 loop spans 15 amino acids. The CDR3 region is CASSKEAGVPYEQYF. DNA of the CDR3: TGCGCCAGCAGCAAGGAAGCGGGTGTACCCTACGAGCAGTACTTC.

This chain links TRBV27 with TRBJ2-1, with D tentatively TRBD1 (6 bases). The germline V gene has CDR1 MNHEY and CDR2 SMNVEV (reference sequence). The V end lost 6 bases, the J end lost 10 bases, and 25 bases lay between the germline ends. CDR3 size: 16 residues. The CDR3 bases are TGTGCCAGCAGCCCTGTTGGGGGCGCGCCCCTCTGGGAGCAGTTCTTC. It translates to CASSPVGGAPLWEQFF.

This chain joins TRBV10-3 and TRBJ2-7; D is uncertain. CDR3 length equals 14 residues. The V end lost 3 bases, the J end lost 5 bases, and 14 bases lay between the germline ends. Germline V gene data show CDR1 as ENHRY and CDR2 as SYGVKD. The CDR3 DNA reads TGTGCCATCAGTGAAATCGATGGGCCCGACGAGCAGTACTTC. Its translation is CAISEIDGPDEQYF.

As for this clone: The sample has other DNA sequences that encode this CDR3 too. The chain employs TRBV7-3 and TRBJ2-3; 11 bases fit TRBD2. There are 14 residues in the CDR3. The germline gives CDR1 SGHTA, CDR2 FQGTGA. V shed 5 bases and J 5 bases; nucleotides not matched to a gene: 3. The CDR3 reads CASSLGTSGDTQYF. The CDR3 coding sequence is TGTGCCAGCAGCCTAGGGACTAGCGGAGATACGCAGTATTTT.

The rearrangement joins TRBV19 to TRBJ2-1; D may match TRBD1 or TRBD2 (6 bases each). Trimming pared 7 bases from V and 2 bases from J, leaving 15 bases between. This CDR3 comprises 15 residues. Germline V gene data show CDR1 as LNHDA and CDR2 as SQIVND (reference sequence). The chain's CDR3 is CASMNWGATYNEQFF. The CDR3 bases are TGTGCCAGTATGAATTGGGGGGCAACCTACAATGAGCAGTTCTTC.

The chain employs TRBV2 and TRBJ2-1; D is undetermined. Germline V CDR1 and CDR2: SNHLY, FYNNEI. The CDR3 runs 13 residues. The V gene lost 4 bases and the J gene lost 4 bases, with 8 bases spanning the gap. The CDR3 here is CASSGNRYNEQFF. The CDR3 coding sequence is TGTGCCAGCAGTGGTAACAGATACAATGAGCAGTTCTTC.

This clone was detected only once. In the same sample, other DNA sequences code for this CDR3. This rearrangement joins TRBV10-3 to TRBJ1-3; the D gene is possibly TRBD1 (5 bases). Looked up from germline, CDR1 is ENHRY and CDR2 is SYGVKD. CDR3 length: 13 residues. The V end lost 0 bases, the J end lost 6 bases, and 6 bases lay between the germline ends. CDR3 residues: CAISESGENTIYF. CDR3 nucleotide sequence: TGTGCCATCAGTGAGTCAGGGGAAAACACCATATATTTT.

The chain uses TRBV6-1 and TRBJ2-1; D unresolved. The V and J ends lost 7 bases and 0 bases respectively, with 13 bases between them. The CDR3 length is 15 residues. Germline CDR1 reads MNHNS; CDR2 reads SASEGT. The CDR3 nucleotides are TGTGCCAGCACTCCGGCCCTATCCTCCTACAATGAGCAGTTCTTC. Its translation: CASTPALSSYNEQFF.

The chain is built from TRBV5-4 and TRBJ2-5; D not certain. Germline CDR1 and CDR2: SGHNT and YYREEE (reference sequence). Trimming left V 5 bases short and J 2 bases short, with 13 bases between. The CDR3 contains 14 residues. The CDR3 DNA follows: TGTGCCAGCAGGGCGGAAGTCCATCAAGAGACCCAGTACTTC. It translates to CASRAEVHQETQYF.

The chain recombines TRBV20-1 with TRBJ1-2; D may be TRBD1 (5 bases). The CDR3 extends over 11 amino acids. Germline values: CDR1 DFQATT, CDR2 SNEGSKA (reference sequence). V was cut by 3 bases and J by 8 bases, with 10 bases left in between. CDR3 nucleotide sequence: TGCAGTGCTAGCCGGGGCTCCGGCTACACCTTC. The encoded protein is CSASRGSGYTF.